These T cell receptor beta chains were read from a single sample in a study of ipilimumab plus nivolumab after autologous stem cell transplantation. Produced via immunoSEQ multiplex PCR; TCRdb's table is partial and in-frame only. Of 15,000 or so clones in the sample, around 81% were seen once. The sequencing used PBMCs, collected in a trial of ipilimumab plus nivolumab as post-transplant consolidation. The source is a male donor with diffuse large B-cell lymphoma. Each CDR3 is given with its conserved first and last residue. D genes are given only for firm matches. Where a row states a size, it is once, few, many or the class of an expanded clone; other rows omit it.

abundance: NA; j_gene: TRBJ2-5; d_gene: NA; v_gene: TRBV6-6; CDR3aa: CASSEQETQYF; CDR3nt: TGTGCCAGCAGCGAACAAGAGACCCAGTACTTC
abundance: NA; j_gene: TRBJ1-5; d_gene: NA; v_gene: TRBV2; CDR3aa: CASRMGYSNQPQHF; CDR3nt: TGTGCCAGCAGGATGGGCTATAGCAATCAGCCCCAGCATTTT
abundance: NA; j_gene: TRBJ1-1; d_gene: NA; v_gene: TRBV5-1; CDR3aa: CASSLSTGYNTEAFF; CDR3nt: TGCGCCAGCAGCTTGTCAACTGGGTACAACACTGAAGCTTTCTTT
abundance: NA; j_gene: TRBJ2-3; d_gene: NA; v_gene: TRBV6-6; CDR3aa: CASSYWATDTQYF; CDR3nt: TGTGCCAGCAGTTACTGGGCCACAGATACGCAGTATTTT
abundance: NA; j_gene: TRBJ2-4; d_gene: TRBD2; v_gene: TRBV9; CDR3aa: CASSVGTSGGVGLRNIQYF; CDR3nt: TGTGCCAGCAGCGTAGGGACTAGCGGGGGGGTAGGTCTGAGGAACATTCAGTACTTC
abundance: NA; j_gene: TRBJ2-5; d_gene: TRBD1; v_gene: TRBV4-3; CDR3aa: CASSRSGQGEETQYF; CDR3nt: TGCGCCAGCAGCCGCTCGGGACAGGGTGAAGAGACCCAGTACTTC
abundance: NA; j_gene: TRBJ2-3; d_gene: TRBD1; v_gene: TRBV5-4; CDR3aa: CAYGTEYTDTQYF; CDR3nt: TGTGCCTACGGGACAGAATACACAGATACGCAGTATTTT
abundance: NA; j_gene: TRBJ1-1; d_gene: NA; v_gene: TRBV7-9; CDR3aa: CASNRIWTRVTEAFF; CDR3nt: TGTGCCAGCAACCGCATCTGGACGCGGGTAACTGAAGCTTTCTTT
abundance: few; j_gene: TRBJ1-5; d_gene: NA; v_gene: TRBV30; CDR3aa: CAWSRDTNQPQHF; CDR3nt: TGTGCCTGGAGTAGAGACACGAATCAGCCCCAGCATTTT
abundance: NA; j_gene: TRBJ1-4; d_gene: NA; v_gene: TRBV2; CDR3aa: CASLRGGEKLFF; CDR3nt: TGTGCCAGCTTGAGGGGAGGAGAAAAACTGTTTTTT
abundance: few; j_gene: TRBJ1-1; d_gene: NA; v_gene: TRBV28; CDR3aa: CASSLGGWTEAFF; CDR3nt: TGTGCCAGCAGTTTAGGGGGTTGGACTGAAGCTTTCTTT
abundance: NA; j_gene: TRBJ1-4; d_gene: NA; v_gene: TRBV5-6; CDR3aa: CASSFEPSNEKLFF; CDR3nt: TGTGCCAGCAGCTTCGAACCGTCTAATGAAAAACTGTTTTTT
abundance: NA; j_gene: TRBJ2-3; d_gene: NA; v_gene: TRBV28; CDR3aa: CASSWVRGGGSEQYF; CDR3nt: TGTGCCAGCAGTTGGGTGAGGGGAGGGGGCAGTGAGCAGTATTTT
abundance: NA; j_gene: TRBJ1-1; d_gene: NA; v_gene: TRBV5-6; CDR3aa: CASSKGSFVGTEAFF; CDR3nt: TGTGCCAGCAGCAAGGGTTCGTTTGTGGGGACTGAAGCTTTCTTT
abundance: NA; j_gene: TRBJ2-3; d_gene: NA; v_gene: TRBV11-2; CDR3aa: CASSLTYPSTDTQYF; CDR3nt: TGTGCCAGCAGCTTAACCTACCCTAGCACAGATACGCAGTATTTT
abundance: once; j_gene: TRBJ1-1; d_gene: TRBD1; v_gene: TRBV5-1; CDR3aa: CASSFLQGVGTEAFF; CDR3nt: TGCGCCAGCAGCTTCTTGCAGGGGGTCGGCACTGAAGCTTTCTTT
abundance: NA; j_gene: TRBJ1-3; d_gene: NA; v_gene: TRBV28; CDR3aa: CASRTAGGGFTPWDTIYF; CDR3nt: TGTGCCAGCAGGACGGCTGGGGGGGGGTTTACCCCGTGGGACACCATATATTTT
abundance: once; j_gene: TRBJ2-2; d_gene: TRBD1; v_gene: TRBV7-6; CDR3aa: CASKYRGTGELFF; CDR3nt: TGTGCCAGCAAATACAGGGGGACCGGGGAGCTGTTTTTT
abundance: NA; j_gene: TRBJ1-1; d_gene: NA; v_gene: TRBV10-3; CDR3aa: CAIRDSGSLNTEAFF; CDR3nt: TGTGCCATCAGGGATTCGGGGTCCCTGAACACTGAAGCTTTCTTT
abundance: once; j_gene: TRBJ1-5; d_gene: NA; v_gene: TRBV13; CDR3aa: CASSLGPQVSNQPQHF; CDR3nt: TGTGCCAGCAGCTTAGGGCCACAGGTTAGCAATCAGCCCCAGCATTTT
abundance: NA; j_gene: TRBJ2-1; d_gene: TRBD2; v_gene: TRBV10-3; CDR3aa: CAISRTSGGNTFSEQFF; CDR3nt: TGTGCCATCAGCCGGACTAGCGGGGGGAACACATTCAGTGAGCAGTTCTTC
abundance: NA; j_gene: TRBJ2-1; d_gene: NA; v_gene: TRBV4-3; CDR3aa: CASSQEGQYNEQFF; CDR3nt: TGCGCCAGCAGCCAAGAAGGACAGTACAATGAGCAGTTCTTC
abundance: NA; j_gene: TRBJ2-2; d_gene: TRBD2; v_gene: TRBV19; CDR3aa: CASSNGGMNTGELFF; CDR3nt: TGTGCCAGTAGTAACGGGGGGATGAACACCGGGGAGCTGTTTTTT
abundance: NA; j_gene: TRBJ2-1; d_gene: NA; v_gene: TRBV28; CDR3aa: CASTGGPGNEQFF; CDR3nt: TGTGCCAGCACGGGGGGCCCGGGCAATGAGCAGTTCTTC
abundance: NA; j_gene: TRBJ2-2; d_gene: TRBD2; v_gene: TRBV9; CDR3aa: CASSVAGGGLSTGELFF; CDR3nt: TGTGCCAGCAGCGTAGCGGGGGGAGGGTTGAGCACCGGGGAGCTGTTTTTT
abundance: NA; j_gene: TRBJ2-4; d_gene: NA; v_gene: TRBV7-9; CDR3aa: CASSLTLTHQAKNIQYF; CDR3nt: TGTGCCAGCAGCTTAACCCTGACCCACCAAGCCAAAAACATTCAGTACTTC
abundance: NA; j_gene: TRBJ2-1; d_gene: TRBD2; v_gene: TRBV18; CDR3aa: CASSPPSGGAFNEQFF; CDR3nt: TGTGCCAGCTCACCACCTAGCGGGGGGGCGTTCAATGAGCAGTTCTTC
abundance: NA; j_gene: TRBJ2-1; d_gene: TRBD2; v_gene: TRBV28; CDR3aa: CASTGGGPLGEQFF; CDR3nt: TGTGCCAGTACCGGCGGGGGGCCCCTAGGTGAGCAGTTCTTC
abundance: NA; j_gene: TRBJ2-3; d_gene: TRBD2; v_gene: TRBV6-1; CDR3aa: CASSENTGGATDTQYF; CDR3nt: TGTGCCAGCAGTGAAAATACGGGGGGGGCCACAGATACGCAGTATTTT
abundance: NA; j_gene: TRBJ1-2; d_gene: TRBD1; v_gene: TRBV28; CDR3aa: CASSSGQANYGYTF; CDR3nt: TGTGCCAGCAGTTCGGGACAGGCCAACTATGGCTACACCTTC
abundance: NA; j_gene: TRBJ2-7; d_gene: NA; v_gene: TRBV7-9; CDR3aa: CASSLAGDLYEQYF; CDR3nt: TGTGCCAGCAGCTTAGCGGGGGACCTCTACGAGCAGTACTTC
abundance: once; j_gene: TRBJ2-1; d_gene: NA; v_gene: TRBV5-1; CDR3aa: CASSWGDTYNEQFF; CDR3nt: TGCGCCAGCAGCTGGGGGGATACTTACAATGAGCAGTTCTTC
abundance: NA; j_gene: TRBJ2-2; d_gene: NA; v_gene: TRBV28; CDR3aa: CASSLFGLGTNTGELFF; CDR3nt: TGTGCCAGCAGTTTATTCGGGTTAGGAACGAACACCGGGGAGCTGTTTTTT
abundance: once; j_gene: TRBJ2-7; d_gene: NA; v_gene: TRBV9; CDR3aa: CASSAGSSYEQYF; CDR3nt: TGTGCCAGCAGTGCCGGGTCCTCCTACGAGCAGTACTTC
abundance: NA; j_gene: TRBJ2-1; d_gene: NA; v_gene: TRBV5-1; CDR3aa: CASSAVGDYNEQFF; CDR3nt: TGCGCCAGCAGCGCCGTGGGGGACTACAATGAGCAGTTCTTC
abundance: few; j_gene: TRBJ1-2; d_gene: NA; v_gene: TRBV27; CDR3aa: CASSHDGMSDGYTF; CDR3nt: TGTGCCAGCAGTCATGATGGAATGTCGGATGGCTACACCTTC
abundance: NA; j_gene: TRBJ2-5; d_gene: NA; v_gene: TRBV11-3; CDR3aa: CASSFGGPQETQYF; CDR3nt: TGTGCCAGCAGCTTCGGGGGGCCCCAAGAGACCCAGTACTTC
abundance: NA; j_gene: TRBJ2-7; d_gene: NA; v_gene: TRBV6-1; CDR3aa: CASREQGSNEQYF; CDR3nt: TGTGCCAGCAGGGAACAGGGATCTAACGAGCAGTACTTC
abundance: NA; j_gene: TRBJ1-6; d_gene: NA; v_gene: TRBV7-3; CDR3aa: CASSLTRADSPLHF; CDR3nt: TGTGCCAGCAGCTTAACGAGAGCGGATTCACCCCTCCACTTT
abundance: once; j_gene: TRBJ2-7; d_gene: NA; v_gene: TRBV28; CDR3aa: CASSVRGHGMDEQYF; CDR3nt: TGTGCCAGCAGTGTCAGGGGACACGGAATGGACGAGCAGTACTTC
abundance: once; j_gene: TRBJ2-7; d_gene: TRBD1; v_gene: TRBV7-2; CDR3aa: CASSYRGYSYEQYF; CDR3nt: TGTGCCAGCAGCTACAGGGGCTATTCCTACGAGCAGTACTTC
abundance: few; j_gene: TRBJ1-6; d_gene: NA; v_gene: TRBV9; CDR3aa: CASSVEAENSPLHF; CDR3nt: TGTGCCAGCAGCGTAGAAGCGGAGAATTCACCCCTCCACTTT
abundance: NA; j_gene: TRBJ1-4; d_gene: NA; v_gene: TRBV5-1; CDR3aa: CASSEGPVNEKLFF; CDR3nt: TGCGCCAGCAGCGAGGGCCCAGTTAATGAAAAACTGTTTTTT
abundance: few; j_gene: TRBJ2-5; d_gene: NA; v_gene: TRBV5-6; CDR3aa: CASSLGRGFETQYF; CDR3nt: TGTGCCAGCAGCTTGGGGCGGGGTTTCGAGACCCAGTACTTC